The rows below give T cell receptor beta chains drawn from one sample of a study of blood T cell repertoires in COVID-19. Here immunoSEQ multiplex PCR was the method, and the copy in TCRdb shows in-frame clones only, minus some. The sample includes over 200,000 clones, 65% to 90% seen only once; the top ten take 15% to 18%. The sequenced sample was PBMCs or T cells enriched from blood (not recorded which). The receptor source for this set is a man aged 18 to 35 who had recovered from COVID-19. The CDR3 runs from the conserved cysteine through the conserved F or W. The D gene is left open where the match is weak. Size is stated for part of the rows, as once, few or many counts, or as a class when the clone is expanded.

v_gene	j_gene	abundance	d_gene	CDR3aa	CDR3nt
TRBV19	TRBJ1-5	NA	NA	CASSYGVAWPQHF	TGTGCCAGTAGTTACGGGGTGGCCTGGCCCCAGCATTTT
TRBV5-1	TRBJ1-3	NA	TRBD1	CASSSTGDSGNTIYF	TGCGCCAGCAGCTCAACAGGGGACTCTGGAAACACCATATATTTT
TRBV2	TRBJ2-1	NA	TRBD1	CASGRQGANEQFF	TGTGCCAGCGGAAGACAGGGGGCAAATGAGCAGTTCTTC
TRBV10-3	TRBJ2-4	NA	NA	CAISGEALLAKNIQYF	TGTGCCATCAGTGGGGAGGCCTTACTAGCCAAAAACATTCAGTACTTC
TRBV7-3	TRBJ1-2	NA	NA	CASSLSQGYGYTF	TGTGCCAGCAGCCTAAGCCAGGGGTATGGCTACACCTTC
TRBV12-3/TRBV12-4	TRBJ1-4	NA	NA	CASSRNEKLFF	TGTGCCAGCAGCAGGAATGAAAAACTGTTTTTT
TRBV19	TRBJ1-1	NA	NA	CASTEFGTEAFF	TGTGCCAGTACCGAGTTTGGCACTGAAGCTTTCTTT
TRBV5-6	TRBJ1-6	NA	NA	CASSLIRSSYNSPLHF	TGTGCCAGCAGCTTGATTAGGAGCTCCTATAATTCACCCCTCCACTTT
TRBV2	TRBJ1-2	NA	TRBD1	CASSVRAGGHGYTF	TGTGCCAGCAGTGTTAGGGCAGGGGGCCATGGCTACACCTTC
TRBV6-5	TRBJ2-1	NA	TRBD2	CASRVAGGPGEQFF	TGTGCCAGCAGGGTAGCGGGAGGGCCGGGTGAGCAGTTCTTC
TRBV2	TRBJ1-5	NA	NA	CASSEWQRLSNQPQHF	TGTGCCAGCAGTGAATGGCAGAGACTTAGCAATCAGCCCCAGCATTTT
TRBV18	TRBJ1-3	NA	TRBD1	CASSTGTGNTIYF	TGTGCCAGCTCGACAGGGACTGGAAACACCATATATTTT
TRBV3-1/TRBV3-2	TRBJ2-6	NA	NA	CASSPRLNSGANVLTF	TGTGCCAGCAGCCCGCGGTTGAACTCTGGGGCCAACGTCCTGACTTTC
TRBV19	TRBJ2-3	NA	NA	CASTPRSSEGTDTQYF	TGTGCCAGTACCCCGCGGTCTAGCGAAGGCACAGATACGCAGTATTTT
TRBV5-1	TRBJ2-1	once	NA	CASSLAQDNEQFF	TGCGCCAGCAGCTTGGCACAGGACAATGAGCAGTTCTTC
TRBV6-5	TRBJ2-5	NA	TRBD1	CASRDPGQGSTQYF	TGTGCCAGCAGAGACCCGGGACAGGGGTCTACCCAGTACTTC
TRBV7-8	TRBJ1-5	NA	NA	CASSLGPGDRYNQPQHF	TGTGCCAGCAGCTTGGGCCCGGGAGACAGATACAATCAGCCCCAGCATTTT
TRBV6-5	TRBJ2-7	NA	NA	CASSPDRWFEQYF	TGTGCCAGCAGTCCAGACAGGTGGTTCGAGCAGTACTTC
TRBV10-1	TRBJ2-7	few	TRBD2	CASSEGTSEFYEQYF	TGCGCCAGCAGTGAGGGGACTAGCGAGTTCTACGAGCAGTACTTC
TRBV18	TRBJ2-5	once	NA	CASTWGLQETQYF	TGTGCCAGCACCTGGGGGCTCCAAGAGACCCAGTACTTC
TRBV14	TRBJ2-6	NA	TRBD1	CASSQVLGQVYSGANVLTF	TGTGCCAGCAGCCAAGTGTTGGGACAGGTATACTCTGGGGCCAACGTCCTGACTTTC
TRBV11-3	TRBJ2-7	NA	NA	CASSPDFYEQYF	TGTGCCAGCAGCCCGGACTTCTACGAGCAGTACTTC